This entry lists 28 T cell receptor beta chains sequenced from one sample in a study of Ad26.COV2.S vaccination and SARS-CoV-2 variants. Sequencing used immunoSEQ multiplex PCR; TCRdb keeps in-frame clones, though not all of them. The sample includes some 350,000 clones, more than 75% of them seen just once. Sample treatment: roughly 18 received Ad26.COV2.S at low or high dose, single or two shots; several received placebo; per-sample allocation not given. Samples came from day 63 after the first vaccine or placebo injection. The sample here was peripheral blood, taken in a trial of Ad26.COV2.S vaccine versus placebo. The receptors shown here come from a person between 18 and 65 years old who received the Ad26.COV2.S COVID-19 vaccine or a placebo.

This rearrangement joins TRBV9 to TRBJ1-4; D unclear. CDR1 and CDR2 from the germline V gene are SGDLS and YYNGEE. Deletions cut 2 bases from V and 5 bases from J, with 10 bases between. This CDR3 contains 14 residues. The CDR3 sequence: CASSVGRGNEKLFF. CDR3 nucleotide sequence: TGTGCCAGCAGCGTTGGGCGAGGGAATGAAAAACTGTTTTTT. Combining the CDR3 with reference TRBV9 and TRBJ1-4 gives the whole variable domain DSGVTQTPKHLITATGQRVTLRCSPRSGDLSVYWYQQSLDQGLQFLIQYYNGEERAKGNILERFSAQQFPDLHSELNLSSLELGDSALYFCASSVGRGNEKLFFGSGTQLSVL.

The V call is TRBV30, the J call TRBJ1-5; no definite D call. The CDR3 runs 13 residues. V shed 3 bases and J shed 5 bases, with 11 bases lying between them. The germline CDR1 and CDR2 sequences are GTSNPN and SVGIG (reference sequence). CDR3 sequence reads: CAWSVTRYQPQHF. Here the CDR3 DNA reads TGTGCCTGGAGCGTGACAAGGTATCAGCCCCAGCATTTT.

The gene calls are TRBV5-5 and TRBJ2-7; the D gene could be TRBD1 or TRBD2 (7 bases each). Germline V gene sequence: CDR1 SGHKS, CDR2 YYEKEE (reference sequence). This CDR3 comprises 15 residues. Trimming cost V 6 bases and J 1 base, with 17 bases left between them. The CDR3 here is CASTGQAGVSYEQYF. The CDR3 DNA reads TGTGCCAGCACCGGACAGGCGGGGGTGTCCTACGAGCAGTACTTC.

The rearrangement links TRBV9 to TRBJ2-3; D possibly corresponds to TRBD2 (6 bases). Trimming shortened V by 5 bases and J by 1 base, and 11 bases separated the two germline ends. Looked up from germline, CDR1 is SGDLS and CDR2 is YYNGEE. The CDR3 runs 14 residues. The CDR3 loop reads CASSRASGTDTQYF. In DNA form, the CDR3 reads TGTGCCAGCAGTAGGGCTAGCGGCACAGATACGCAGTATTTT.

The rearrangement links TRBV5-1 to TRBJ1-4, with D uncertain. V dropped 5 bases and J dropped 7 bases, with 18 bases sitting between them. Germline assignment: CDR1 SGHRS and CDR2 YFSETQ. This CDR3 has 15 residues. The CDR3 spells CASRREVFSAEKLFF. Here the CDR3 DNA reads TGCGCCAGCAGAAGGGAGGTCTTCAGTGCTGAAAAACTGTTTTTT.

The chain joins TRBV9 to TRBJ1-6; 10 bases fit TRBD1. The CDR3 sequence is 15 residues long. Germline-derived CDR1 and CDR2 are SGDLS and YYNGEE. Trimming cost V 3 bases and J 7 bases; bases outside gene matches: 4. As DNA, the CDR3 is TGTGCCAGCAGCGCAGGGGACAGGGGCAATTCACCCCTCCACTTT. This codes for CASSAGDRGNSPLHF. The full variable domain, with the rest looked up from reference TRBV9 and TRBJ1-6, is DSGVTQTPKHLITATGQRVTLRCSPRSGDLSVYWYQQSLDQGLQFLIQYYNGEERAKGNILERFSAQQFPDLHSELNLSSLELGDSALYFCASSAGDRGNSPLHFGNGTRLTVT.

The CDR3 here is CASSPESGYGNTIYF. Here the CDR3 DNA reads TGTGCCAGCAGCCCCGAATCAGGATATGGAAACACCATATATTTT. V gene TRBV7-8 combines with J gene TRBJ1-3; no reliable D call. V dropped 5 bases and J dropped 3 bases, with 14 bases sitting between them. The CDR3 runs 15 residues. Germline V gene lookup returns CDR1 SGHVS and CDR2 FQNEAQ.

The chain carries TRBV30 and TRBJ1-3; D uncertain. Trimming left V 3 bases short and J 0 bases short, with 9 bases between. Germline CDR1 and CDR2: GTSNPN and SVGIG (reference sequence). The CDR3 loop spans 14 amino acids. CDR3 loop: CAWRSFHSGNTIYF. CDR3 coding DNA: TGTGCCTGGAGAAGCTTCCACTCTGGAAACACCATATATTTT.

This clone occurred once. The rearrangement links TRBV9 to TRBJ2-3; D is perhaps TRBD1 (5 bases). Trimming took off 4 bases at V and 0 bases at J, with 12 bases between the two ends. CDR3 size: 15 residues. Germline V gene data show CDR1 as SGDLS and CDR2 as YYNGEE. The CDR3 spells CASSPQGRSTDTQYF. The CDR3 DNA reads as TGTGCCAGCAGCCCCCAGGGTCGTAGCACAGATACGCAGTATTTT. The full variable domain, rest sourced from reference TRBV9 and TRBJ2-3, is DSGVTQTPKHLITATGQRVTLRCSPRSGDLSVYWYQQSLDQGLQFLIQYYNGEERAKGNILERFSAQQFPDLHSELNLSSLELGDSALYFCASSPQGRSTDTQYFGPGTRLTVL.

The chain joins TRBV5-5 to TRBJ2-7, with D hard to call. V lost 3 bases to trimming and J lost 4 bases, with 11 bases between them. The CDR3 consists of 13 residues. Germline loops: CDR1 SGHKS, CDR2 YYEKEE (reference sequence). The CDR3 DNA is TGTGCCAGCAGCTCTCCCCCAGGTTACGAGCAGTACTTC. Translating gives CASSSPPGYEQYF.

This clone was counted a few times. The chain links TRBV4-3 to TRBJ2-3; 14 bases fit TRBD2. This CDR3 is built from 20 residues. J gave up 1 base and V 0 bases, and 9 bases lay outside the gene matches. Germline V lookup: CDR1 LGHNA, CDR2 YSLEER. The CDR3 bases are TGCGCCAGCAGCCAAGATCTCACGACTAGCGGGGGGGCCGGCACAGATACGCAGTATTTT. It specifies CASSQDLTTSGGAGTDTQYF.

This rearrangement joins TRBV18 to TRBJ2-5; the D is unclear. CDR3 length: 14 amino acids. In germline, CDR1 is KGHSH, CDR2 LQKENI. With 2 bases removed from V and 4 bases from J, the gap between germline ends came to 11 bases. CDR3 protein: CASSPRATRETQYF. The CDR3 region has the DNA TGTGCCAGCTCACCAAGGGCAACGCGAGAGACCCAGTACTTC.

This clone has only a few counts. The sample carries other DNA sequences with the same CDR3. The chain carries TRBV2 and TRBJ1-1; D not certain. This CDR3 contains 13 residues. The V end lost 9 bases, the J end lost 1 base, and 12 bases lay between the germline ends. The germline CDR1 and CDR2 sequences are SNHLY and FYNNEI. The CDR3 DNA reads TGTGCCAGTACCCAAACAGAGAACACTGAAGCTTTCTTT. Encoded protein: CASTQTENTEAFF.

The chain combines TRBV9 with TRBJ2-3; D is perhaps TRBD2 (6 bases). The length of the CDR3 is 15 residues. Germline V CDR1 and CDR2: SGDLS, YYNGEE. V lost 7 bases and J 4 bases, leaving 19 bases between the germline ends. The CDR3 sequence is CASALGAGTADTQYF. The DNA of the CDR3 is TGTGCCAGCGCCCTCGGGGCGGGAACCGCAGATACGCAGTATTTT.

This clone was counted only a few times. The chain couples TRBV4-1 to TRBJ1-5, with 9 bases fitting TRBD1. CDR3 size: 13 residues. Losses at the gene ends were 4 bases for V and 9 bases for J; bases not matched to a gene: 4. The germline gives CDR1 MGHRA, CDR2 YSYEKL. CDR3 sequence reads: CASSLDRGAPQHF. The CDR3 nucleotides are TGCGCCAGCAGCCTGGACAGGGGCGCGCCCCAGCATTTT.

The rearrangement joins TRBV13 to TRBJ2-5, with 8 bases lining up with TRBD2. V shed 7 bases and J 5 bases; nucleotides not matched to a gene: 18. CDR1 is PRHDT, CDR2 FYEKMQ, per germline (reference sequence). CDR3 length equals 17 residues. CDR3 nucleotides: TGTGCCAGCACCCCCCCGTGGCGGGAGGCCTCAGGGGAGACCCAGTACTTC. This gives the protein CASTPPWREASGETQYF.

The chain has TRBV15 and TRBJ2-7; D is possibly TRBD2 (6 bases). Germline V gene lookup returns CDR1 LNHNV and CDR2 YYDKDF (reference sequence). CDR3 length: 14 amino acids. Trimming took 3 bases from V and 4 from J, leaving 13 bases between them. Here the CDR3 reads CATSSGTPNYEQYF. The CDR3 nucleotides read TGTGCCACCAGCAGCGGGACTCCGAATTACGAGCAGTACTTC.

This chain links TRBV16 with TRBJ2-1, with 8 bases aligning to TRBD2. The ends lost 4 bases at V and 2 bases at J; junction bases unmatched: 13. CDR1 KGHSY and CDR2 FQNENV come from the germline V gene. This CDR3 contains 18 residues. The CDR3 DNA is TGTGCCAGCAGCCCACTAGCGGACACTCTCCCCACCTACAATGAGCAGTTCTTC. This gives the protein CASSPLADTLPTYNEQFF.

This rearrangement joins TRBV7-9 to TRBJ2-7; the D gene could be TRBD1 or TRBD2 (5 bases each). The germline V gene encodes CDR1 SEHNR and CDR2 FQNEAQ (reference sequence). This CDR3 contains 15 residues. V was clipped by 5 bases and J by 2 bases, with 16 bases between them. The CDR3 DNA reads TGTGCCAGCAGCGCTAGCTTGGGGCAGGCCTACGAGCAGTACTTC. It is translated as CASSASLGQAYEQYF.

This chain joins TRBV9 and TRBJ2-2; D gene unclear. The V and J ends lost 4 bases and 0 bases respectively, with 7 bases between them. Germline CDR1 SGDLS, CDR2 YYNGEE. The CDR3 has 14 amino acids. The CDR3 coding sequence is TGTGCCAGCAGCTTAATACCGAACACCGGGGAGCTGTTTTTT. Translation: CASSLIPNTGELFF. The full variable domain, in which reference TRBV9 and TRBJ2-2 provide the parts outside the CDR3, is DSGVTQTPKHLITATGQRVTLRCSPRSGDLSVYWYQQSLDQGLQFLIQYYNGEERAKGNILERFSAQQFPDLHSELNLSSLELGDSALYFCASSLIPNTGELFFGEGSRLTVL.

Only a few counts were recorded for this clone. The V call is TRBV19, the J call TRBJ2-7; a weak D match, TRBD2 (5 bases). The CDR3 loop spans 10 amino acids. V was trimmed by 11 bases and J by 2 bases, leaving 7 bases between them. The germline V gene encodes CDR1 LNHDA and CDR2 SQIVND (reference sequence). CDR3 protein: CASGTYEQYF. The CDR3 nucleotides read TGTGCCTCGGGGACCTACGAGCAGTACTTC.

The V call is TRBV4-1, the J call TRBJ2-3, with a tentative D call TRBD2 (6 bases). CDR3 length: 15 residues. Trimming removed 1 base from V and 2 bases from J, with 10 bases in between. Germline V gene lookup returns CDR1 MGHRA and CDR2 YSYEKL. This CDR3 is CASSQAGLLTDTQYF. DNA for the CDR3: TGCGCCAGCAGCCAAGCGGGACTCCTCACAGATACGCAGTATTTT.

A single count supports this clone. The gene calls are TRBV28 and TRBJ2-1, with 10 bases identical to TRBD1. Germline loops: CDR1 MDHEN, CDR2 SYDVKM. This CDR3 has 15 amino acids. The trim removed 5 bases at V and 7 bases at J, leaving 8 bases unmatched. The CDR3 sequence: CASSQSGTGANEQFF. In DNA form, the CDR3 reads TGTGCCAGCAGTCAGTCCGGGACAGGGGCTAATGAGCAGTTCTTC.

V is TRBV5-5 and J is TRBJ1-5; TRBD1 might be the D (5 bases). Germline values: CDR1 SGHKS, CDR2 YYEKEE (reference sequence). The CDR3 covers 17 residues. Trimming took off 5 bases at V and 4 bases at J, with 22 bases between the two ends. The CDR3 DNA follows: TGTGCCAGCAGTCGGGACTTTCCCCGCCCGGATAATCAGCCCCAGCATTTT. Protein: CASSRDFPRPDNQPQHF.

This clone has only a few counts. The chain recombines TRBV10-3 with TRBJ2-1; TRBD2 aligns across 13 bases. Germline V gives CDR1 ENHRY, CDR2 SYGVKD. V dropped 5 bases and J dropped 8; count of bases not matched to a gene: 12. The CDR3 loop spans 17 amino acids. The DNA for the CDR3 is TGTGCCATCAGTCGGACTAGCGGGAGCGGTGGGTTGGATGAGCAGTTCTTC. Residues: CAISRTSGSGGLDEQFF.

For the CDR3, the DNA is TGTGCCAGCAGTGACTGGACTGGTCCCTACGAGCAGTACTTC. Translation gives CASSDWTGPYEQYF. V gene TRBV6-4 combines with J gene TRBJ2-7; D might be TRBD2 (5 bases). Germline V CDR1 and CDR2: MRHNA, SNTAGT. The CDR3 is made up of 14 amino acids. V was trimmed by 1 base and J by 2 bases, leaving 9 bases between them.

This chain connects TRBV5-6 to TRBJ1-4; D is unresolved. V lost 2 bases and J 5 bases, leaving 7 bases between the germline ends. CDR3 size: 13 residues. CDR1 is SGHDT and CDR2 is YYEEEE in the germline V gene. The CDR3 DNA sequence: TGTGCCAGCAGCTTTGAAAGGAATGAAAAACTGTTTTTT. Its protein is CASSFERNEKLFF.

Written as DNA, the CDR3 is TGCGCCAGCAGCCAATGGGGTCCGGGACTCGGCTACGAGCAGTACTTC. Protein: CASSQWGPGLGYEQYF. The rearrangement joins TRBV4-3 to TRBJ2-7; D perhaps matches TRBD2 (6 bases). V dropped 2 bases and J dropped 3 bases, with 17 bases sitting between them. The CDR3 contains 16 residues. Germline lookup yields CDR1 LGHNA and CDR2 YSLEER.